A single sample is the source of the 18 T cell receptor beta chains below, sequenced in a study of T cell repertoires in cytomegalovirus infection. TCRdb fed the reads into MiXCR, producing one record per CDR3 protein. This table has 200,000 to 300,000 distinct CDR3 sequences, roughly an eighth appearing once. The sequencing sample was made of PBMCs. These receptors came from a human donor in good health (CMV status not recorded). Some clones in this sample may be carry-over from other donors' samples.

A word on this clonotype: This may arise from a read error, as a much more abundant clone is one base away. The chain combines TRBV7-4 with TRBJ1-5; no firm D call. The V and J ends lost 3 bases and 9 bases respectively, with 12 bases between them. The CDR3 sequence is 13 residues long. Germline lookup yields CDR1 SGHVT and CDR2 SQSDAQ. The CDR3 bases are TGTGCCAGCAGCTTGGCGGAGTTCCTGCCCCAGCATTTT. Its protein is CASSLAEFLPQHF.

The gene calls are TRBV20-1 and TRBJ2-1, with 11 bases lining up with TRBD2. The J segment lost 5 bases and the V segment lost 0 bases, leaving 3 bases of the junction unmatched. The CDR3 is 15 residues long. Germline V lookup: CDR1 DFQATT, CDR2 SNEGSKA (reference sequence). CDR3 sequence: CSARDVLAGDNEQFF. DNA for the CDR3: TGCAGTGCTAGAGATGTACTAGCGGGGGACAATGAGCAGTTCTTC.

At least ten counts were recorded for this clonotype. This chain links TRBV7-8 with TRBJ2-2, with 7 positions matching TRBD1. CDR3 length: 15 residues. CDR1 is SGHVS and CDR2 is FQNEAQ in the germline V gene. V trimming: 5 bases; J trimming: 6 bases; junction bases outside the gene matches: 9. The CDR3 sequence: CASSTDRAASGELFF. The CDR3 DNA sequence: TGTGCCAGCAGCACCGACAGGGCGGCCTCCGGGGAGCTGTTTTTT.

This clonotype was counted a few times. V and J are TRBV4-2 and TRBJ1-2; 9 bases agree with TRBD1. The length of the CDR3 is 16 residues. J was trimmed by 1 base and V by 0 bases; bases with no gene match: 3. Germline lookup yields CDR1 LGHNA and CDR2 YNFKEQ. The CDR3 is CASSQDLTGGNYGYTF. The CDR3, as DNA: TGTGCCAGCAGCCAAGATCTGACAGGGGGTAACTATGGCTACACCTTC.

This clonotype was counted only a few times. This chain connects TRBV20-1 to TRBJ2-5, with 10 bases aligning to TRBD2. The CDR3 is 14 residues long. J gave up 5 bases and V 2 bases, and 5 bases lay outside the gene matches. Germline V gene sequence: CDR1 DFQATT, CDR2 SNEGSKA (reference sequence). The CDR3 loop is CSARLAGVTETQYF. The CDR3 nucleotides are TGCAGTGCTAGACTAGCGGGGGTTACGGAGACCCAGTACTTC.

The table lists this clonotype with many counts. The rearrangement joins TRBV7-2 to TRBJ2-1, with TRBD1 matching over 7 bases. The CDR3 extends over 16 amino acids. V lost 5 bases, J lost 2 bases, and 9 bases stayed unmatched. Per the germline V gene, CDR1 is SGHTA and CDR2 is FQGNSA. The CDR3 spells CASSLRTGTTYNEQFF. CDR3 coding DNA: TGTGCCAGCAGCCTTAGGACAGGTACTACCTACAATGAGCAGTTCTTC.

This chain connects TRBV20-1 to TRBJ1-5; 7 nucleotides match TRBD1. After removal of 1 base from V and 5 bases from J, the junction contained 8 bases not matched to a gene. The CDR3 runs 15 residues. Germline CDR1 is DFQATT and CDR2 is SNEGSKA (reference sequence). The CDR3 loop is CSARAPGGWDQPQHF. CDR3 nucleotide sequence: TGCAGTGCTAGAGCCCCAGGGGGTTGGGATCAGCCCCAGCATTTT.

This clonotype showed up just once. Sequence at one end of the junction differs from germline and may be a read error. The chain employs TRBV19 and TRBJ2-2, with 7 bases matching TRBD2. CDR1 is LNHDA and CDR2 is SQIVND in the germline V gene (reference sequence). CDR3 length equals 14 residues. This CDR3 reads CASRPSGNTGELFF. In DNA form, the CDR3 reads TGTGCAAGTAGGCCTAGCGGGAACACCGGGGAGCTGTTTTTT.

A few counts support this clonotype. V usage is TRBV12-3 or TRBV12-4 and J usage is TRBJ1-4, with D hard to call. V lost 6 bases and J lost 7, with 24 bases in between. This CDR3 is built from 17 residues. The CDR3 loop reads CASRPRGWREGFEKLFF. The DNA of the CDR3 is TGTGCCAGCAGGCCCCGGGGTTGGAGGGAGGGATTTGAAAAACTGTTTTTT.

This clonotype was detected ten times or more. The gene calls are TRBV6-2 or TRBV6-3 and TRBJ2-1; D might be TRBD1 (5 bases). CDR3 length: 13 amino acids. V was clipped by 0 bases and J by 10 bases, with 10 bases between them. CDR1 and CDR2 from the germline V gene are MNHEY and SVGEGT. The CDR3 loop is CASSYSSQGEQFF. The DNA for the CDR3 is TGTGCCAGCAGTTACTCTTCCCAGGGAGAGCAGTTCTTC.

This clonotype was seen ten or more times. The CDR3 loop is CASSSLTDHGNTIYF. As DNA, the CDR3 is TGTGCCAGCAGCTCCCTGACGGACCATGGAAACACCATATATTTT. The chain uses TRBV7-6 and TRBJ1-3; D is uncertain. Germline V gene sequence: CDR1 SGHVS, CDR2 FNYEAQ. V was pared by 4 bases and J by 3 bases, with 13 bases between. The CDR3 contains 15 residues.

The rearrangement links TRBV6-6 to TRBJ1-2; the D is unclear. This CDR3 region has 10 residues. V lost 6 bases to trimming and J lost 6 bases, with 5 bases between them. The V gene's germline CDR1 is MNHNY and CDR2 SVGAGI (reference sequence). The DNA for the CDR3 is TGTGCCAGCAGGGCCGATGGCTACACCTTC. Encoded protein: CASRADGYTF.

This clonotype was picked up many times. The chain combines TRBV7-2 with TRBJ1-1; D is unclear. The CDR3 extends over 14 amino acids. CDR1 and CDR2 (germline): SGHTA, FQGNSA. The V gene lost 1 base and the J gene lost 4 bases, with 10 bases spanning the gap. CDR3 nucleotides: TGTGCCAGCAGCTTAGATCAGGTGGTCACTGAAGCTTTCTTT. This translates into CASSLDQVVTEAFF.

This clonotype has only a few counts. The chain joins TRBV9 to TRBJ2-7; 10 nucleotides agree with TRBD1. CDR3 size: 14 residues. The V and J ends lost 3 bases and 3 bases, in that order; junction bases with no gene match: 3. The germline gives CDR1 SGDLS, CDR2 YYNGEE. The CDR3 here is CASSARTGGYEQYF. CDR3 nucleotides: TGTGCCAGCAGCGCCCGGACAGGGGGCTACGAGCAGTACTTC.

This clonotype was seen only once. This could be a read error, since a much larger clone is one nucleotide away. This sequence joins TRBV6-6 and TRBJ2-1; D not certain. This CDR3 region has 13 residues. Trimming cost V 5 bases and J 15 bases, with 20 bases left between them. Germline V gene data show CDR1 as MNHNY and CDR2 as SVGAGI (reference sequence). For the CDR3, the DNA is TGTGCCAGCAGTCCGTCTTCGCCCAACCGGCGGTTCTTC. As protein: CASSPSSPNRRFF.

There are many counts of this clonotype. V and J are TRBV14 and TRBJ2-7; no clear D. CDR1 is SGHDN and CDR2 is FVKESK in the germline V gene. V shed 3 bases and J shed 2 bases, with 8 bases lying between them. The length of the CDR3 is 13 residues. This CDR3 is CASSHRGTYEQYF. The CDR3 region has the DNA TGTGCCAGCAGCCACCGAGGTACCTACGAGCAGTACTTC.

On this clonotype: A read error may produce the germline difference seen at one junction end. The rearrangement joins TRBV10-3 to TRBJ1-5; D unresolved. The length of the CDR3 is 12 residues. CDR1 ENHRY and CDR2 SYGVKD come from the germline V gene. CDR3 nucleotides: TGTGCCCTCAGTGAGCCCTATCAGCCCCAGCATTTT. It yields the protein CALSEPYQPQHF.

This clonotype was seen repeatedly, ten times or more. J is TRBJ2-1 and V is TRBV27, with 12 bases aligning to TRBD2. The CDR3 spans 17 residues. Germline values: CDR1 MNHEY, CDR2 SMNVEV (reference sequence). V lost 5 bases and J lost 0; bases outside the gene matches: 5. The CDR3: CASSPGLAGSSYNEQFF. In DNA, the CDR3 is TGTGCCAGCAGTCCGGGACTAGCGGGCAGCTCCTACAATGAGCAGTTCTTC.